This passage covers 21 T cell receptor beta chains from one sample sequenced in a study of blood T cell repertoires in COVID-19. Assay used: immunoSEQ multiplex PCR; TCRdb lists only in-frame clones, some missing. Of approximately 150,000 clones in the sample, about 88% were seen once. Sequencing input: peripheral blood. The receptors come from a woman aged 80 or over with COVID-19, enrolled during active disease.

The sample holds one count of this clone. The genes are TRBV11-3 and TRBJ2-3; D remains unclear. Germline values: CDR1 SGHNT, CDR2 YENEEA. Trimming took 2 bases from V and 2 from J, leaving 11 bases between them. This CDR3 spans 15 amino acids. The CDR3 is CASSLSKSHTDTQYF. CDR3 nucleotide sequence: TGTGCCAGCAGCTTATCAAAGTCACACACAGATACGCAGTATTTT. The full variable domain, in which reference TRBV11-3 and TRBJ2-3 provide the parts outside the CDR3, is EAGVVQSPRYKIIEKKQPVAFWCNPISGHNTLYWYLQNLGQGPELLIRYENEEAVDDSQLPKDRFSAERLKGVDSTLKIQPAELGDSAVYLCASSLSKSHTDTQYFGPGTRLTVL.

The chain links TRBV20-1 to TRBJ2-7; no firm D call. The CDR3 length is 11 residues. V shed 3 bases and J shed 3 bases, with 6 bases lying between them. Germline loops: CDR1 DFQATT, CDR2 SNEGSKA (reference sequence). CDR3 loop: CSARSHYEQYF. The CDR3 region has the DNA TGCAGTGCTAGGTCCCACTACGAGCAGTACTTC.

This clone was counted a few times. Within the sample, other DNA sequences also encode this same CDR3. The chain combines TRBV20-1 with TRBJ2-7; D gene unclear. The CDR3 length is 11 residues. V lost 3 bases and J 4 bases, leaving 7 bases between the germline ends. The germline V gene has CDR1 DFQATT and CDR2 SNEGSKA (reference sequence). CDR3 nucleotide sequence: TGCAGTGCTAGCGGTAGATACGAGCAGTACTTC. Its protein product is CSASGRYEQYF.

This sequence joins TRBV7-2 and TRBJ1-5; D is ambiguous. The CDR3 extends over 14 amino acids. V lost 0 bases, J lost 6 bases, and 9 bases lay in between. CDR1 is SGHTA, CDR2 FQGNSA, per germline. The CDR3 here is CASSLAPGFQPQHF. The CDR3, as DNA: TGTGCCAGCAGCTTAGCGCCGGGGTTTCAGCCCCAGCATTTT.

The V call is TRBV2, the J call TRBJ1-1; TRBD1 agrees at 7 bases. The junction had 13 bases not matched to a gene; V was cut back by 6 bases and J by 6 bases. The CDR3 extends over 15 amino acids. Germline V gives CDR1 SNHLY, CDR2 FYNNEI. CDR3 coding DNA: TGTGCCAGCAGAAATGGGAGAAAAACAGGGGCTGAAGCTTTCTTT. This encodes CASRNGRKTGAEAFF.

The J gene is TRBJ2-2, the V gene TRBV19; 11 positions agree with TRBD2. CDR1 and CDR2 from the germline V gene are LNHDA and SQIVND (reference sequence). With 7 bases clipped from V and 7 bases from J, the junction kept 11 bases outside the gene matches. The CDR3 totals 16 residues. The CDR3 loop reads CASTFSGRGFGGELFF. CDR3 DNA sequence: TGTGCCAGTACCTTTAGCGGGAGGGGATTCGGCGGGGAGCTGTTTTTT.

The V call is TRBV29-1, the J call TRBJ2-1, with 9 bases that match TRBD1. The CDR3 is made up of 12 amino acids. V lost 6 bases, J lost 7 bases, and 4 bases stayed unmatched. Looked up from germline, CDR1 is SQVTM and CDR2 is ANQGSEA. The CDR3 loop reads CSVKTGGNEQFF. Written as DNA, the CDR3 is TGCAGCGTAAAGACAGGGGGAAATGAGCAGTTCTTC.

The chain has TRBV4-2 and TRBJ2-3, with TRBD2 identical over 7 bases. V lost 5 bases and J lost 0; bases outside the gene matches: 5. Germline V CDR1 and CDR2: LGHNA, YNFKEQ. There are 15 residues in the CDR3. This CDR3 is CASSVTSVSTDTQYF. CDR3 DNA: TGTGCCAGCAGCGTCACTAGCGTTAGCACAGATACGCAGTATTTT.

V usage is TRBV7-9 and J usage is TRBJ2-2; D is unresolved. The germline CDR1 and CDR2 sequences are SEHNR and FQNEAQ (reference sequence). The CDR3 runs 15 residues. Trimming pared 5 bases from V and 1 base from J, leaving 11 bases between. CDR3: CASSPQTVNTGELFF. In DNA, the CDR3 is TGTGCCAGCAGCCCCCAGACTGTGAACACCGGGGAGCTGTTTTTT.

This clone showed up just a few times. The V and J genes are TRBV11-2 and TRBJ1-4, with TRBD1 matching over 10 bases. This CDR3 is 15 amino acids long. The germline gives CDR1 SGHAT, CDR2 FQNNGV. J was trimmed by 4 bases and V by 5 bases; bases with no gene match: 4. This CDR3 is CASSLWTGGNEKLFF. The CDR3 bases are TGTGCCAGCAGCCTCTGGACAGGGGGTAATGAAAAACTGTTTTTT.

The V gene is TRBV5-1, the J gene TRBJ1-5; perhaps TRBD1 as D (5 bases). The germline gives CDR1 SGHRS, CDR2 YFSETQ. This CDR3 has 14 residues. V was pared by 5 bases and J by 3 bases, with 12 bases between. The CDR3 coding sequence is TGCGCCAGCAGTCCCGACAGTCCCAATCAGCCCCAGCATTTT. Protein: CASSPDSPNQPQHF. Combining the CDR3 with reference TRBV5-1 and TRBJ1-5 gives the whole variable domain KAGVTQTPRYLIKTRGQQVTLSCSPISGHRSVSWYQQTPGQGLQFLFEYFSETQRNKGNFPGRFSGRQFSNSRSEMNVSTLELGDSALYLCASSPDSPNQPQHFGDGTRLSIL.

This rearrangement joins TRBV7-2 to TRBJ2-7; TRBD1 matches at 9 bases. The V gene's germline CDR1 is SGHTA and CDR2 FQGNSA. The CDR3 is made up of 16 amino acids. Germline trimming cut 3 bases from V and 7 bases from J; bases unmatched to any gene: 13. This CDR3 is CASSFLATGGRDEQYF. CDR3 in DNA: TGTGCCAGCAGCTTCCTCGCCACAGGGGGCCGGGATGAGCAGTACTTC.

The chain combines TRBV28 with TRBJ1-5, with D hard to call. The CDR3 loop spans 14 amino acids. The V and J ends lost 8 bases and 9 bases respectively, with 20 bases between them. CDR1 is MDHEN and CDR2 is SYDVKM in the germline V gene. In nucleotides, the CDR3 is TGTGCCAGCGCGGGTTCCGGGTACAACGCGCCCCAGCATTTT. As protein: CASAGSGYNAPQHF.

J is TRBJ2-7 and V is TRBV5-1, with 11 bases that match TRBD2. This CDR3 spans 15 amino acids. The V and J ends lost 6 bases and 2 bases, in that order; junction bases with no gene match: 7. The germline CDR1 and CDR2 sequences are SGHRS and YFSETQ. The CDR3 region is CASTRGTSGAYEQYF. CDR3 nucleotide sequence: TGCGCCAGCACCCGCGGGACTAGCGGCGCCTACGAGCAGTACTTC.

This chain connects TRBV28 to TRBJ2-7; possibly TRBD2 for D (6 bases). V was shortened by 10 bases and J by 5 bases, with 21 bases between the two germline ends. There are 14 residues in the CDR3. Germline V lookup: CDR1 MDHEN, CDR2 SYDVKM. The CDR3 protein is CATQWGVPLNEQYF. The CDR3, as DNA: TGTGCCACCCAGTGGGGGGTACCTTTAAACGAGCAGTACTTC.

The chain joins TRBV7-9 to TRBJ1-3; D unclear. This CDR3 contains 15 residues. CDR1 is SEHNR and CDR2 is FQNEAQ in the germline V gene (reference sequence). Trimming cost V 4 bases and J 0 bases, with 10 bases left between them. CDR3 bases: TGTGCCAGCAGCTGGACTTCGTCCTCTGGAAACACCATATATTTT. Amino acid sequence: CASSWTSSSGNTIYF. The full variable domain, with the rest looked up from reference TRBV7-9 and TRBJ1-3, is DTGVSQNPRHKITKRGQNVTFRCDPISEHNRLYWYRQTLGQGPEFLTYFQNEAQLEKSRLLSDRFSAERPKGSFSTLEIQRTEQGDSAMYLCASSWTSSSGNTIYFGEGSWLTVV.

This clone occurred a few times. The chain employs TRBV5-4 and TRBJ1-1; weak D call: TRBD1 (6 bases). The CDR3 totals 12 residues. Germline CDR1 SGHNT, CDR2 YYREEE (reference sequence). The V and J ends lost 0 bases and 8 bases respectively, with 8 bases between them. Here the CDR3 DNA reads TGTGCCAGCAGCTTGGAAGGGGGAGAAGCTTTCTTT. Protein sequence: CASSLEGGEAFF.

Only a few counts were recorded for this clone. The chain combines TRBV28 with TRBJ1-2, with unresolved D. The CDR3 is 12 amino acids. The V gene lost 5 bases and the J gene lost 5 bases, with 9 bases spanning the gap. CDR1 is MDHEN and CDR2 is SYDVKM in the germline V gene. The CDR3 DNA reads TGTGCCAGCAGTCCCCAGACTTATGGCTACACCTTC. Protein product: CASSPQTYGYTF.

This clone was seen once. The chain recombines TRBV19 with TRBJ2-1; 12 positions match TRBD1. The CDR3 sequence is 15 residues long. CDR1 and CDR2 from the germline V gene are LNHDA and SQIVND (reference sequence). The junction had 8 bases not matched to a gene; V was cut back by 6 bases and J by 8 bases. The CDR3 DNA follows: TGTGCCAGTAGACCGGGACAGGGGGCGTTCCATGAGCAGTTCTTC. Its protein is CASRPGQGAFHEQFF.

V and J are TRBV10-3 and TRBJ2-7; 7 positions match TRBD1. V trimming: 6 bases; J trimming: 6 bases; junction bases outside the gene matches: 11. The CDR3 totals 14 residues. Per germline, CDR1 ENHRY and CDR2 SYGVKD. Here the CDR3 reads CAISSAPQGSEQYF. The CDR3 coding sequence is TGTGCCATCAGCTCCGCTCCACAGGGGAGCGAGCAGTACTTC.

The chain recombines TRBV11-2 with TRBJ2-7; 11 bases align to TRBD1. The CDR3 has 16 residues. The germline CDR1 and CDR2 sequences are SGHAT and FQNNGV. The V gene end was trimmed by 5 bases and the J gene end by 4 bases; junction bases not matched to a gene: 10. In DNA, the CDR3 is TGTGCCAGCAGCACTGCCGGGACAGGGGGACTTTACGAGCAGTACTTC. It encodes CASSTAGTGGLYEQYF.